This T cell receptor (beta chain) derives from a study of blood T cell repertoires in COVID-19. Study-wide context: Italy, Spain and the United States were the sources of the convalescent and acute COVID-19 samples. From T cells, B-cell-depleted T cells, or PBMCs came the material, which was cDNA or gDNA.

Methods used by the authors: The assay estimated nucleated cells by amplifying reference gene primers. Repertoires were generated with immunoSEQ multiplex PCR, while TCRdb's copy carries only in-frame clones and drops some. V and J calls and clone size come straight from that table; D and trimming were deduced from the DNA. The data contain some 200,000 clones, nearly 90% of them singletons. Deletions cut 0 bases from V and 2 bases from J, with 12 bases between. The CDR3 length is 16 residues. CDR1 KGHDR and CDR2 SFDVKD come from the germline V gene. Input material: peripheral blood. V is TRBV24-1 and J is TRBJ1-2; no definite D call. The sequence was collected from a man aged 55 to 70 with active or convalescent COVID-19. The CDR3 protein is CATSDLAGSRNYGYTF. The CDR3 DNA follows: TGTGCCACCAGTGATTTGGCGGGGAGCAGGAACTATGGCTACACCTTC.